One and the same sample provided the 28 T cell receptor beta chains below, sequenced in a study of T cell responses to AZD1222 COVID-19 vaccine. Produced via immunoSEQ multiplex PCR; TCRdb's table is partial and in-frame only. In the table there are about 110,000 clones, approximately 90% of which are singletons. Source: peripheral blood, taken 28 days after the second AZD1222 dose. Receptors originate from an adult who received the AZD1222 COVID-19 vaccine.

The V gene is TRBV5-1, the J gene TRBJ2-5; a weak D match, TRBD1 (6 bases). This CDR3 contains 14 residues. Trimming shortened V by 1 base and J by 5 bases, and 12 bases separated the two germline ends. CDR1 SGHRS and CDR2 YFSETQ come from the germline V gene. CDR3 residues: CASSLNDRMETQYF. In nucleotides, the CDR3 is TGCGCCAGCAGCTTGAACGACAGGATGGAGACCCAGTACTTC.

The J gene is TRBJ1-1, the V gene TRBV7-2; perhaps TRBD1 as D (5 bases). The germline CDR1 and CDR2 sequences are SGHTA and FQGNSA. The CDR3 contains 14 residues. V was pared by 2 bases and J by 4 bases, with 11 bases between. This chain's CDR3 is CASSLQGRTTEAFF. The CDR3 bases are TGTGCCAGCAGCTTACAGGGCAGGACCACTGAAGCTTTCTTT.

The chain is built from TRBV5-8 and TRBJ1-2; D is unresolved. The germline V and J ends were trimmed by 1 base and 0 bases, with 4 bases remaining between them. CDR1 and CDR2 from the germline V gene are SGHTS and YDEGEE. There are 13 residues in the CDR3. The CDR3 region is CASSLPANYGYTF. CDR3 bases: TGTGCCAGCAGCTTGCCGGCTAACTATGGCTACACCTTC.

This clone is a singleton in its sample. V is TRBV24-1 and J is TRBJ1-4; D is ambiguous. Trimming cost V 0 bases and J 8 bases, with 3 bases left between them. The CDR3 covers 12 residues. Germline V lookup: CDR1 KGHDR, CDR2 SFDVKD. The CDR3 spells CATSDLEEKLFF. CDR3 nucleotide sequence: TGTGCCACCAGTGATTTGGAAGAAAAACTGTTTTTT.

V and J are TRBV5-4 and TRBJ2-1, with a possible D match to TRBD2 (5 bases). V lost 4 bases and J lost 5, with 16 bases in between. Germline lookup yields CDR1 SGHNT and CDR2 YYREEE (reference sequence). CDR3 length equals 15 residues. The CDR3 DNA follows: TGTGCCAGCAGCCGGACTGTCCCCAAGCACAATGAGCAGTTCTTC. Protein: CASSRTVPKHNEQFF.

This clone was seen a single time. V usage is TRBV6-2 or TRBV6-3 and J usage is TRBJ1-5; D perhaps matches TRBD1 (5 bases). V lost 0 bases and J 4 bases, leaving 7 bases between the germline ends. The V gene's germline CDR1 is MNHEY and CDR2 SVGEGT. This CDR3 is 14 amino acids long. CDR3 sequence: CASSYSGGNQPQHF. In DNA form, the CDR3 reads TGTGCCAGCAGTTACTCCGGGGGAAATCAGCCCCAGCATTTT.

The gene calls are TRBV6-2 or TRBV6-3 and TRBJ2-7; 11 positions agree with TRBD1. Losses at the gene ends were 4 bases for V and 5 bases for J; bases not matched to a gene: 7. The CDR3 has 15 residues. The germline V gene has CDR1 MNHEY and CDR2 SVGEGT. CDR3 DNA sequence: TGTGCCAGCAGTTGGCCGGGACAGGGGGACCACGAGCAGTACTTC. It yields the protein CASSWPGQGDHEQYF.

This clone appeared once. The CDR3 DNA reads as TGTGCCACCAGTGATTTGCGGGGGTATGGCTACACCTTC. As protein: CATSDLRGYGYTF. The chain combines TRBV24-1 with TRBJ1-2, with D tentatively TRBD1 (5 bases). Deletions cut 0 bases from V and 5 bases from J, with 6 bases between. There are 13 residues in the CDR3. CDR1 is KGHDR, CDR2 SFDVKD, per germline.

Points on this clone: Different DNA sequences within this sample yield the same CDR3. The chain uses TRBV19 and TRBJ2-7; D is unclear. The CDR3 contains 15 residues. The V gene lost 1 base and the J gene lost 1 base, with 11 bases spanning the gap. CDR1 and CDR2 from the germline V gene are LNHDA and SQIVND (reference sequence). Here the CDR3 reads CASSIVSSSSYEQYF. The CDR3 DNA reads as TGTGCCAGTAGTATAGTATCCAGCTCGTCCTACGAGCAGTACTTC.

The gene calls are TRBV24-1 and TRBJ2-3; tentatively, D is TRBD2 (6 bases). The CDR3 sequence is 16 residues long. The germline CDR1 and CDR2 sequences are KGHDR and SFDVKD. V lost 0 bases, J lost 2 bases, and 11 bases lay in between. As DNA, the CDR3 is TGTGCCACCAGTGATTTGTGGACTAACTCCACAGATACGCAGTATTTT. This translates into CATSDLWTNSTDTQYF.

CDR3 sequence: CASSYWTANTGELFF. DNA of the CDR3: TGTGCCAGCAGTTACTGGACAGCGAACACCGGGGAGCTGTTTTTT. The genes are TRBV6-5 and TRBJ2-2; D is perhaps TRBD1 (6 bases). Trimming removed 1 base at V and 0 bases at J, with 6 bases between. The CDR3 sequence is 15 residues long. CDR1 is MNHEY and CDR2 is SVGAGI in the germline V gene.

The chain uses TRBV11-1 and TRBJ2-1; TRBD2 aligns across 9 bases. With V trimmed by 1 base and J by 3 bases, 1 base remained unmatched. The germline CDR1 and CDR2 sequences are SGHAT and FQDESV (reference sequence). This CDR3 is 15 amino acids long. The CDR3 nucleotides read TGTGCCAGCAGCTTAGGGACTAGCGTCTACAATGAGCAGTTCTTC. As protein: CASSLGTSVYNEQFF.

V gene TRBV19 combines with J gene TRBJ2-7; D possibly matches TRBD1 or TRBD2 (6 bases each). The CDR3 runs to 15 residues. Looked up from germline, CDR1 is LNHDA and CDR2 is SQIVND (reference sequence). V was pared by 6 bases and J by 1 base, with 16 bases between. The CDR3 region is CASRAPGAQSYEQYF. CDR3 coding DNA: TGTGCCAGTAGAGCCCCGGGGGCCCAGTCCTACGAGCAGTACTTC.

The chain links TRBV2 to TRBJ1-6; D gene uncertain. Germline CDR1 reads SNHLY; CDR2 reads FYNNEI. V lost 7 bases, J lost 7 bases, and 8 bases lay in between. This CDR3 has 12 residues. CDR3 in amino acids: CASTQSNSPLHF. CDR3 DNA: TGTGCCAGCACGCAGTCAAATTCACCCCTCCACTTT.

The chain uses TRBV3-1 (or the pseudogene TRBV3-2) and TRBJ2-5, with D possibly TRBD1 on 5 matching bases. Germline CDR1 is LGHDT and CDR2 is YNNKEL (reference sequence). This CDR3 is built from 15 residues. V was shortened by 2 bases and J by 4 bases, with 14 bases between the two germline ends. In DNA, the CDR3 is TGTGCCAGCAGCCAAAGGGGATATATTGTAGAGACCCAGTACTTC. Translation gives CASSQRGYIVETQYF.

This chain joins TRBV4-2 and TRBJ1-1; D might be TRBD1 (6 bases). The CDR3 runs 17 residues. Trimming cost V 3 bases and J 0 bases, with 17 bases left between them. Per germline, CDR1 LGHNA and CDR2 YNFKEQ. CDR3 sequence: CASSHYTGLGMNTEAFF. CDR3 sequence (DNA): TGTGCCAGCAGCCATTATACAGGGTTGGGCATGAACACTGAAGCTTTCTTT.

V gene TRBV3-1 (or the pseudogene TRBV3-2) combines with J gene TRBJ2-5; 7 bases agree with TRBD1. The germline CDR1 and CDR2 sequences are LGHDT and YNNKEL (reference sequence). The CDR3 loop spans 13 amino acids. The J segment lost 3 bases and the V segment lost 4 bases, leaving 2 bases of the junction unmatched. The CDR3 bases are TGTGCCAGCAGCCGGGACAGAAAAGAGACCCAGTACTTC. It encodes CASSRDRKETQYF.

This chain's CDR3 is CASSLGAIATNEKLFF. CDR3 nucleotides: TGTGCCAGCAGCCTGGGGGCAATCGCAACTAATGAAAAACTGTTTTTT. The genes are TRBV3-1 (or the pseudogene TRBV3-2) and TRBJ1-4; D may be TRBD1 (6 bases). V lost 4 bases and J 0 bases, leaving 12 bases between the germline ends. The CDR3 is made up of 16 amino acids. Looked up from germline, CDR1 is LGHDT and CDR2 is YNNKEL (reference sequence).

The chain employs TRBV3-1 (or the pseudogene TRBV3-2) and TRBJ2-1, with TRBD2 matching over 15 bases. J gave up 10 bases and V 2 bases, and 6 bases lay outside the gene matches. The length of the CDR3 is 16 residues. The germline V gene has CDR1 LGHDT and CDR2 YNNKEL (reference sequence). Here the CDR3 reads CASSQFGTSGGREQFF. The DNA of the CDR3 is TGTGCCAGCAGCCAATTCGGGACTAGCGGGGGGAGGGAGCAGTTCTTC.

This chain uses TRBV7-8 with TRBJ2-5; 7 nucleotides align to TRBD2. The CDR3 is 14 amino acids. With 4 bases clipped from V and 2 bases from J, the junction kept 4 bases outside the gene matches. Germline CDR1 and CDR2: SGHVS and FQNEAQ. The CDR3 is CASSWTSRQETQYF. In DNA form, the CDR3 reads TGTGCCAGCAGCTGGACTAGTAGGCAAGAGACCCAGTACTTC. Looking up the rest from reference TRBV7-8 and TRBJ2-5 gives the full variable domain: GAGVSQSPRYKVAKRGQDVALRCDPISGHVSLFWYQQALGQGPEFLTYFQNEAQLDKSGLPSDRFFAERPEGSVSTLKIQRTQQEDSAVYLCASSWTSRQETQYFGPGTRLLVL.

This sequence joins TRBV5-1 and TRBJ2-6, with D hard to call. The CDR3 is 14 amino acids. The germline V gene encodes CDR1 SGHRS and CDR2 YFSETQ. The germline V and J ends were trimmed by 7 bases and 0 bases, with 8 bases remaining between them. Written as DNA, the CDR3 is TGCGCCAGCTTTGACACCTCTGGGGCCAACGTCCTGACTTTC. Encoded protein: CASFDTSGANVLTF.

This clone appeared once. CDR3 loop: CASSQGAAGDTEAFF. Here the CDR3 DNA reads TGCGCCAGCAGCCAAGGAGCGGCGGGGGACACTGAAGCTTTCTTT. V gene TRBV4-3 combines with J gene TRBJ1-1; tentative D call: TRBD1 (5 bases). Looked up from germline, CDR1 is LGHNA and CDR2 is YSLEER. CDR3 length: 15 residues. V lost 1 base and J 3 bases, leaving 12 bases between the germline ends.

This chain links TRBV2 with TRBJ1-2; D not resolved. Germline assignment: CDR1 SNHLY and CDR2 FYNNEI. V lost 3 bases to trimming and J lost 4 bases, with 12 bases between them. This CDR3 region has 14 residues. In DNA, the CDR3 is TGTGCCAGCAGTGAGGACCTTCGGCGCTATGGCTACACCTTC. It is translated as CASSEDLRRYGYTF.

The chain has TRBV18 and TRBJ2-7; D might be TRBD1 (6 bases). This CDR3 comprises 16 residues. Germline V gene sequence: CDR1 KGHSH, CDR2 LQKENI. Trimming left V 3 bases short and J 4 bases short, with 19 bases between. CDR3 nucleotides: TGTGCCAGCTCACCCCCGAGGGGCCAGGGGACATACGAGCAGTACTTC. Its translation: CASSPPRGQGTYEQYF. The whole variable domain, remainder taken from reference TRBV18 and TRBJ2-7, is NAGVMQNPRHLVRRRGQEARLRCSPMKGHSHVYWYRQLPEEGLKFMVYLQKENIIDESGMPKERFSAEFPKEGPSILRIQQVVRGDSAAYFCASSPPRGQGTYEQYFGPGTRLTVT.

This sequence joins TRBV7-9 and TRBJ2-5; D is perhaps TRBD1 or TRBD2 (7 bases each). The CDR3 has 16 residues. CDR1 SEHNR and CDR2 FQNEAQ come from the germline V gene (reference sequence). The V end lost 5 bases, the J end lost 2 bases, and 18 bases lay between the germline ends. The CDR3 spells CASSPRGGGPQETQYF. In DNA form, the CDR3 reads TGTGCCAGCAGCCCCCGGGGAGGGGGCCCACAAGAGACCCAGTACTTC.

J is TRBJ1-1 and V is TRBV24-1; no firm D call. The CDR3 spans 13 residues. Germline values: CDR1 KGHDR, CDR2 SFDVKD. V lost 2 bases to trimming and J lost 11 bases, with 14 bases between them. CDR3 sequence: CATSDSGNRGAFF. Written as DNA, the CDR3 is TGTGCCACCAGTGATTCGGGGAACCGTGGGGCTTTCTTT.

The chain has TRBV2 and TRBJ1-3; possible D gene TRBD1, 5 bases. Germline-derived CDR1 and CDR2 are SNHLY and FYNNEI. The CDR3 runs to 13 residues. Trimming took off 3 bases at V and 8 bases at J, with 11 bases between the two ends. The CDR3 DNA reads TGTGCCAGCAGTGAGGGACTTCGGGACACCATATATTTT. Protein sequence: CASSEGLRDTIYF.

This clone appeared a single time. J is TRBJ2-3 and V is TRBV24-1; perhaps D is TRBD1 or TRBD2 (6 bases each). Deletions cut 1 base from V and 12 bases from J, with 10 bases between. The CDR3 extends over 12 amino acids. From germline, CDR1 is KGHDR and CDR2 SFDVKD. For the CDR3, the DNA is TGTGCCACCAGTGATTTACTCGGGGGCCAGTATTTT. Protein product: CATSDLLGGQYF.